The 16 T cell receptor beta chains below come from one sample, sequenced in a study of blood T cell repertoires in COVID-19 (dated by TCRdb to 2020 to 2022). To prepare the library, the immunoSEQ multiplex PCR assay was applied. TCRdb re-hosts the immuneACCESS table, in-frame sequences only. Its copies lack some clones; in the studies checked, an unresolved V gene accounts for under half of them, and the cause for the rest is not known. This sample has around 61,000 clones in its table, and 85% to 90% of those were observed once. The biggest ten clones account for approximately 1.5% of the sample. Material: peripheral blood. These receptors all stem from a man aged 55 to 69 with acute or convalescent COVID-19.

J is TRBJ2-1 and V is TRBV6-5, with D perhaps matching TRBD2 (5 bases). This CDR3 region has 13 residues. In germline, CDR1 is MNHEY, CDR2 SVGAGI. Trimming took 5 bases from V and 6 from J, leaving 11 bases between them. Here the CDR3 DNA reads TGTGCCAGCAGTACCCGGGGATTCAATGAGCAGTTCTTC. Translation gives CASSTRGFNEQFF.

V is TRBV5-4 and J is TRBJ2-4; D is possibly TRBD1 (6 bases). V lost 0 bases and J 5 bases, leaving 15 bases between the germline ends. Per the germline V gene, CDR1 is SGHNT and CDR2 is YYREEE (reference sequence). The CDR3 is made up of 16 amino acids. This chain's CDR3 is CASSLEWSRGENIQYF. The CDR3 DNA reads TGTGCCAGCAGCTTGGAATGGTCCAGGGGCGAAAACATTCAGTACTTC.

Turning to this clone: Germline and junction disagree at one end, which may indicate a read error. The genes are TRBV7-7 and TRBJ2-1; 7 positions match TRBD1. Germline loops: CDR1 SSHAT, CDR2 FNYEAQ (reference sequence). The CDR3 has 13 residues. The CDR3 DNA follows: TGTGCTAGCAGCTTGGGACAGTCCAATGAGCAGTTCTTC. Amino acid sequence: CASSLGQSNEQFF.

J is TRBJ1-6 and V is TRBV29-1; D call uncertain. Germline CDR1 and CDR2: SQVTM and ANQGSEA. V lost 5 bases and J 7 bases, leaving 15 bases between the germline ends. This CDR3 has 14 amino acids. CDR3 bases: TGCAGCGTTTCCCTTCTAAGAGAGAATTCACCCCTCCACTTT. Amino acids: CSVSLLRENSPLHF.

The chain employs TRBV5-1 and TRBJ2-7, with a tentative D call TRBD2 (7 bases). Germline V gene sequence: CDR1 SGHRS, CDR2 YFSETQ. The CDR3 loop spans 14 amino acids. Between the trimmed V and J ends, which lost 4 bases and 5 bases, there was a span of 16 bases. The chain's CDR3 is CASSPPGGRHEQYF. The CDR3 DNA sequence: TGCGCCAGCAGCCCTCCCGGGGGGCGGCACGAGCAGTACTTC.

V and J are TRBV5-1 and TRBJ1-2, with 8 bases aligning to TRBD1. CDR1 is SGHRS and CDR2 is YFSETQ in the germline V gene. V dropped 7 bases and J dropped 0; count of bases not matched to a gene: 14. The CDR3 spans 17 residues. CDR3 loop: CASLPEAGGPTNYGYTF. In DNA, the CDR3 is TGCGCCAGCCTCCCGGAGGCAGGGGGCCCTACTAACTATGGCTACACCTTC.

The chain combines TRBV9 with TRBJ1-5; 9 bases line up with TRBD1. CDR3 length equals 13 residues. Germline loops: CDR1 SGDLS, CDR2 YYNGEE. V dropped 5 bases and J dropped 8; count of bases not matched to a gene: 5. The CDR3 reads CASSRGQGKPQHF. CDR3 DNA sequence: TGTGCCAGCAGTCGCGGACAGGGGAAGCCCCAGCATTTT.

This chain joins TRBV6-1 and TRBJ1-3; D not resolved. This CDR3 has 13 residues. Germline CDR1 is MNHNS and CDR2 is SASEGT. Trimming stripped 0 bases from V and 3 bases from J, with 3 bases between. CDR3 DNA: TGTGCCAGCAGTGAAGCATATGGAAACACCATATATTTT. This codes for CASSEAYGNTIYF.

V usage is TRBV7-9 and J usage is TRBJ1-4, with D possibly being TRBD1 (5 bases). The CDR3 spans 18 residues. Deletions cut 0 bases from V and 4 bases from J, with 18 bases between. Germline CDR1 reads SEHNR; CDR2 reads FQNEAQ (reference sequence). The CDR3 spells CASSLARDSIPNNEKLFF. As DNA, the CDR3 is TGTGCCAGCAGCTTAGCTCGGGACTCTATTCCCAATAATGAAAAACTGTTTTTT.

This clone showed up just a few times. The chain joins TRBV5-6 to TRBJ2-6; TRBD1 aligns across 9 bases. This CDR3 has 17 amino acids. CDR1 is SGHDT and CDR2 is YYEEEE in the germline V gene. J gave up 0 bases and V 2 bases, and 3 bases lay outside the gene matches. CDR3 region: CASSLPGQGSGANVLTF. CDR3 coding DNA: TGTGCCAGCAGCTTACCGGGACAGGGCTCTGGGGCCAACGTCCTGACTTTC.

The rearrangement links TRBV18 to TRBJ1-2; TRBD1 aligns across 9 bases. From germline, CDR1 is KGHSH and CDR2 LQKENI. The CDR3 is 15 amino acids. The V and J ends lost 6 bases and 3 bases, in that order; junction bases with no gene match: 8. The CDR3 here is CASSPTGGADYGYTF. As DNA, the CDR3 is TGTGCCAGCTCGCCTACAGGGGGCGCAGACTATGGCTACACCTTC.

The genes are TRBV3-1 (or the pseudogene TRBV3-2) and TRBJ1-2; tentatively, D is TRBD1 (6 bases). Germline CDR1 and CDR2: LGHDT and YNNKEL (reference sequence). V lost 4 bases and J 0 bases, leaving 12 bases between the germline ends. The CDR3 covers 15 residues. CDR3 in amino acids: CASSPFGQSNYGYTF. The DNA of the CDR3 is TGTGCCAGCAGCCCCTTCGGACAGTCTAACTATGGCTACACCTTC.

The V gene is TRBV5-1, the J gene TRBJ1-1, with unresolved D. Germline values: CDR1 SGHRS, CDR2 YFSETQ. The CDR3 sequence is 13 residues long. V lost 0 bases and J 3 bases, leaving 6 bases between the germline ends. CDR3 sequence: CASSLEADTEAFF. The CDR3 DNA sequence: TGCGCCAGCAGCTTGGAGGCGGACACTGAAGCTTTCTTT.

The J gene is TRBJ1-6, the V gene TRBV7-9, with 8 bases fitting TRBD1. Per germline, CDR1 SEHNR and CDR2 FQNEAQ (reference sequence). The CDR3 consists of 16 residues. J gave up 7 bases and V 5 bases, and 10 bases lay outside the gene matches. The CDR3 DNA follows: TGTGCCAGCAGCCCTCAAGCCGGGACAGGAAATTCACCCCTCCACTTT. It specifies CASSPQAGTGNSPLHF.

The J gene is TRBJ1-6, the V gene TRBV25-1, with D tentatively TRBD1 (5 bases). The V and J ends lost 8 bases and 10 bases respectively, with 18 bases between them. The CDR3 totals 14 residues. Germline CDR1 and CDR2: MGHDK and SYGVNS. CDR3 residues: CASRDSTDSSPLHF. The CDR3 DNA sequence: TGTGCCAGCCGAGACAGTACAGACAGCTCACCCCTCCACTTT.

V gene TRBV19 combines with J gene TRBJ1-5; maybe TRBD1 (6 bases). The germline V gene has CDR1 LNHDA and CDR2 SQIVND (reference sequence). The CDR3 loop spans 14 amino acids. Trimming took off 5 bases at V and 5 bases at J, with 13 bases between the two ends. The CDR3 region has the DNA TGTGCCAGTAGTGTGTTACAGGGCCATCAGCCCCAGCATTTT. It is translated as CASSVLQGHQPQHF.